The clone carrying this T cell receptor beta chain was detected ten times or more. This sample is part of a study of identical twins. The trim removed 1 base at V and 7 bases at J, leaving 8 bases unmatched. CDR3 length equals 16 residues. Germline V lookup: CDR1 LGHNT, CDR2 FRNRAP. cDNA carried unique molecular identifiers, and a universal primer site was added by template switching. TCRdb analysed the 5' RACE reads with MiXCR anew, one entry per CDR3 protein. The table has 260,000 or so distinct CDR3 sequences, approximately 7.3% seen once. These sequences were also reported in another study, on yellow fever vaccine responses in identical twins. Per that paper: On the reported evidence, twins' vaccine T cell responses seemed partly convergent and partly personalized.

The clonotype originates from a woman aged 18 to 35 in good health. Input material: CD8+ T cells sorted from blood. V and J are TRBV12-5 and TRBJ2-1, with 9 bases lining up with TRBD2. The chain's CDR3 is CASGLGGGLAENEQFF. The CDR3 region has the DNA TGTGCTAGTGGTTTGGGGGGGGGACTAGCTGAAAATGAGCAGTTCTTC.